The 32 T cell receptor beta chains reported below all come from one sample, sequenced in a study of early T cells in non-severe SARS-CoV-2 infection (dated by TCRdb to about 2021). Library preparation used 5' RACE. Instrument used: NextSeq 500. The raw public data were reprocessed by TCRdb itself: fastp quality trimming at Q25, MiXCR clonotype calling, in-frame beta chains only. Identical CDR3 protein sequences are pooled into one entry, listed with their most common genes and DNA. In all, the sample holds 55,000 to 70,000 distinct CDR3 sequences, and 11% of those were seen once. The ten most abundant clones make up 6.4% of the sample. The sequenced sample consisted of whole blood. These TCRs come from an adult who was a healthcare worker with PCR-confirmed SARS-CoV-2 infection or an uninfected control (not recorded which).

The V call is TRBV7-9, the J call TRBJ2-2; the D gene is possibly TRBD2 (5 bases). Germline CDR1 reads SEHNR; CDR2 reads FQNEAQ (reference sequence). The V end was cut by 5 bases, the J end by 0 bases, with 13 bases between. The CDR3 extends over 16 amino acids. The CDR3 coding sequence is TGTGCCAGCAGCATGCTAGCCACCTCGAACACCGGGGAGCTGTTTTTT. This encodes CASSMLATSNTGELFF.

On this clonotype itself: A read error may account for a junction end that differs from germline. The chain has TRBV3-1 and TRBJ2-1; 9 nucleotides align to TRBD2. This CDR3 has 13 residues. Germline values: CDR1 LGHDT, CDR2 YNNKEL (reference sequence). The CDR3 spells CASSQDLLAGQVF. In nucleotides, the CDR3 is TGTGCCAGCAGCCAAGATTTGCTAGCGGGACAAGTCTTC.

This clonotype was observed a few times. The chain has TRBV28 and TRBJ2-2; 7 bases align to TRBD1. The CDR3 totals 16 residues. The germline CDR1 and CDR2 sequences are MDHEN and SYDVKM. The V segment lost 4 bases and the J segment 1 base; nucleotides outside the gene matches: 6. CDR3 in DNA: TGTGCCAGCAGTTCCCCCGGGACAGAGAACACCGGGGAGCTGTTTTTT. Its protein product is CASSSPGTENTGELFF.

This chain joins TRBV9 and TRBJ2-3; the match to TRBD1 covers 7 bases. CDR3 length equals 15 residues. Looked up from germline, CDR1 is SGDLS and CDR2 is YYNGEE. V lost 4 bases to trimming and J lost 2 bases; unmatched junction nucleotides: 7. The CDR3: CASSKGGSNTDTQYF. In DNA, the CDR3 is TGTGCCAGCAGCAAAGGGGGCTCCAACACAGATACGCAGTATTTT.

The chain is built from TRBV3-1 and TRBJ2-6; TRBD1 matches 7 bases. From germline, CDR1 is LGHDT and CDR2 YNNKEL (reference sequence). There are 17 residues in the CDR3. With V trimmed by 4 bases and J by 1 base, 7 bases remained unmatched. Written as DNA, the CDR3 is TGTGCCAGCAGCCCTGACAGGGTCGGGTCTGGGGCCAACGTCCTGACTTTC. It specifies CASSPDRVGSGANVLTF.

This clonotype was detected a few times. V is TRBV10-3 and J is TRBJ1-2, with 8 bases aligning to TRBD1. The CDR3 consists of 14 residues. Germline CDR1 ENHRY, CDR2 SYGVKD. Losses at the gene ends were 11 bases for V and 4 bases for J; bases not matched to a gene: 12. Written as DNA, the CDR3 is TGTGCCTCCAGCGGACAGGGTACATCCTATGGCTACACCTTC. Encoded protein: CASSGQGTSYGYTF.

This clonotype has more than one count but fewer than ten. The chain uses TRBV7-2 and TRBJ2-2; perhaps TRBD1 as D (5 bases). Germline V lookup: CDR1 SGHTA, CDR2 FQGNSA. The CDR3 totals 17 residues. The V end lost 5 bases, the J end lost 1 base, and 17 bases lay between the germline ends. The CDR3 coding sequence is TGTGCCAGCAGCCCTCACAGGCAGGGCAGGAACACCGGGGAGCTGTTTTTT. This gives the protein CASSPHRQGRNTGELFF.

This clonotype was detected only a few times. The CDR3 nucleotides read TGTGCCAGCACGGGGGCAGCTTCCTACGAGCAGTACTTC. Residues: CASTGAASYEQYF. The chain joins TRBV28 to TRBJ2-7; the D gene could be TRBD1 or TRBD2 (6 bases each). This CDR3 region has 13 residues. Germline CDR1 reads MDHEN; CDR2 reads SYDVKM. V lost 7 bases and J 1 base, leaving 11 bases between the germline ends.

This clonotype was observed at least ten times. V usage is TRBV12-3 or TRBV12-4 and J usage is TRBJ2-1; D is undetermined. V was trimmed by 1 base and J by 7 bases, leaving 2 bases between them. CDR3 length: 11 residues. In DNA form, the CDR3 reads TGTGCCAGCAGTTTAGGAAATGAGCAGTTCTTC. Residues: CASSLGNEQFF.

The chain joins TRBV7-9 to TRBJ1-2, with a weak D call TRBD1 (5 bases). Germline-derived CDR1 and CDR2 are SEHNR and FQNEAQ (reference sequence). Trimming left V 2 bases short and J 4 bases short, with 20 bases between. This CDR3 has 17 residues. The CDR3 DNA is TGTGCCAGCAGCTTATTGTTGACAGACGGATATTTCTATGGCTACACCTTC. Amino acid sequence: CASSLLLTDGYFYGYTF.

This clonotype was observed a handful of times. The rearrangement links TRBV11-2 to TRBJ2-2, with 11 bases identical to TRBD2. The germline V gene has CDR1 SGHAT and CDR2 FQNNGV. The CDR3 contains 19 residues. Trimming cost V 2 bases and J 2 bases; bases outside gene matches: 10. The CDR3 reads CASSLSRRGLAGNTGELFF. As DNA, the CDR3 is TGTGCCAGCAGCTTATCCCGTAGAGGACTAGCGGGCAACACCGGGGAGCTGTTTTTT. Drawing the rest from reference TRBV11-2 and TRBJ2-2, the complete variable domain is EAGVAQSPRYKIIEKRQSVAFWCNPISGHATLYWYQQILGQGPKLLIQFQNNGVVDDSQLPKDRFSAERLKGVDSTLKIQPAKLEDSAVYLCASSLSRRGLAGNTGELFFGEGSRLTVL.

This clonotype was recorded many times. The V gene is TRBV12-3 or TRBV12-4, the J gene TRBJ2-1, with TRBD2 as a possible D gene (5 bases). Trimming shortened V by 4 bases and J by 0 bases, and 13 bases separated the two germline ends. The CDR3 runs to 16 residues. The CDR3 sequence: CASSWGGGFSYNEQFF. CDR3 in DNA: TGTGCCAGCAGTTGGGGTGGAGGCTTCTCCTACAATGAGCAGTTCTTC.

This clonotype was recorded many times. The gene calls are TRBV9 and TRBJ1-1, with no clear D. With 6 bases removed from V and 1 base from J, the gap between germline ends came to 13 bases. The germline CDR1 and CDR2 sequences are SGDLS and YYNGEE. This CDR3 is built from 14 residues. The DNA for the CDR3 is TGTGCCAGCACTAGCGGGCGGGGGAACACTGAAGCTTTCTTT. Translation gives CASTSGRGNTEAFF.

This clonotype was picked up a small number of times. The chain carries TRBV7-6 and TRBJ2-2; TRBD2 matches at 7 bases. Germline values: CDR1 SGHVS, CDR2 FNYEAQ. CDR3 size: 15 residues. Trimming removed 2 bases from V and 5 bases from J; junction bases left unmatched: 5. Here the CDR3 DNA reads TGTGCCAGCAGCTTACTGCAGGGAGGGACCGGGGAGCTGTTTTTT. Its protein product is CASSLLQGGTGELFF.

This chain links TRBV6-2 or TRBV6-3 with TRBJ2-7; a weak D match, TRBD1 (8 bases). With 6 bases removed from V and 7 bases from J, the gap between germline ends came to 19 bases. The CDR3 has 14 amino acids. Germline V gene sequence: CDR1 MNHEY, CDR2 SVGEGT. The CDR3 DNA reads as TGTGCCAGCAGACTCGCGGGGGACAGGCGGGAGCAGTACTTC. Protein: CASRLAGDRREQYF.

The rearrangement links TRBV4-3 to TRBJ2-2; 11 nucleotides match TRBD2. V lost 0 bases to trimming and J lost 5 bases; unmatched junction nucleotides: 2. Germline V CDR1 and CDR2: LGHNA, YSLEER. The CDR3 sequence is 16 residues long. CDR3 amino acids: CASSQEPSGRTGELFF. For the CDR3, the DNA is TGCGCCAGCAGCCAAGAACCTAGCGGGAGGACCGGGGAGCTGTTTTTT.

The chain combines TRBV5-4 with TRBJ1-1; maybe TRBD1 (6 bases). V shed 1 base and J shed 4 bases, with 11 bases lying between them. CDR3 length equals 14 residues. Germline CDR1 and CDR2: SGHNT and YYREEE (reference sequence). This CDR3 reads CASSLTGTATEAFF. The CDR3 DNA is TGTGCCAGCAGCTTGACAGGGACGGCCACTGAAGCTTTCTTT.

This clonotype has just a few counts. This rearrangement joins TRBV7-2 to TRBJ1-5; D unresolved. The germline CDR1 and CDR2 sequences are SGHTA and FQGNSA. The V end was cut by 4 bases, the J end by 6 bases, with 19 bases between. The CDR3 loop spans 16 amino acids. As DNA, the CDR3 is TGTGCCAGCAGCTGGCAAGCTGAGGCCCCTGTTCAGCCCCAGCATTTT. The encoded protein is CASSWQAEAPVQPQHF. Full variable domain (rest looked up from reference TRBV7-2 and TRBJ1-5): GAGVSQSPSNKVTEKGKDVELRCDPISGHTALYWYRQSLGQGLEFLIYFQGNSAPDKSGLPSDRFSAERTGGSVSTLTIQRTQQEDSAVYLCASSWQAEAPVQPQHFGDGTRLSIL.

The chain joins TRBV9 to TRBJ1-6, with D possibly TRBD1 on 5 matching bases. The CDR3 length is 14 residues. The V end lost 3 bases, the J end lost 4 bases, and 8 bases lay between the germline ends. Germline CDR1 and CDR2: SGDLS and YYNGEE. The CDR3 reads CASSAQGYNSPLHF. The CDR3 region has the DNA TGTGCCAGCAGCGCCCAGGGTTATAATTCACCCCTCCACTTT.

This clonotype was seen at least ten times. This chain connects TRBV20-1 to TRBJ1-2, with 10 positions matching TRBD1. The V segment lost 6 bases and the J segment 9 bases; nucleotides outside the gene matches: 10. Looked up from germline, CDR1 is DFQATT and CDR2 is SNEGSKA (reference sequence). The CDR3 consists of 13 residues. CDR3 region: CSAVGQGLISYTF. The CDR3 DNA follows: TGCAGTGCCGTGGGACAGGGGTTAATTAGCTACACCTTC.

This clonotype showed up many times. J is TRBJ2-7 and V is TRBV12-3 or TRBV12-4, with 7 bases matching TRBD1. V gave up 1 base and J gave up 9 bases; unmatched junction bases: 6. The CDR3 is made up of 13 amino acids. The CDR3 sequence is CASSLGTGSVQYF. The CDR3 region has the DNA TGTGCCAGCAGTTTAGGGACAGGTTCAGTGCAGTACTTC.

This clonotype was observed at least ten times. At one boundary the junction diverges from the germline segment, which might be a read error. CDR3 nucleotides: TGTGCCAGCAGCCTAGAAGGACTAGCGGTGGAGACCCAGTACTTC. Its translation: CASSLEGLAVETQYF. V gene TRBV11-2 combines with J gene TRBJ2-5; 10 nucleotides align to TRBD2. Germline CDR1 reads SGHAT; CDR2 reads FQNNGV. The CDR3 contains 15 residues.

Comments on this clonotype: The conserved phenylalanine or tryptophan normally closing the CDR3 is absent here, so this likely arose from a read error. The chain uses TRBV20-1 and TRBJ1-1, with D perhaps matching TRBD1 (5 bases). The CDR3 has 11 residues. V shed 6 bases and J shed 8 bases, with 13 bases lying between them. The V gene's germline CDR1 is DFQATT and CDR2 SNEGSKA (reference sequence). CDR3 amino acids: CSASGAGEAFY. CDR3 in DNA: TGCAGTGCCAGTGGGGCAGGGGAAGCTTTCTAT.

This clonotype was seen a few times. The chain combines TRBV6-1 with TRBJ2-7; 10 nucleotides align to TRBD2. V lost 3 bases, J lost 3 bases, and 8 bases stayed unmatched. This CDR3 is built from 16 residues. Germline V gene sequence: CDR1 MNHNS, CDR2 SASEGT. The CDR3 is CASSDDWGLASYEQYF. For the CDR3, the DNA is TGTGCCAGCAGTGATGATTGGGGACTAGCGAGCTACGAGCAGTACTTC.

This clonotype was seen a handful of times. The chain uses TRBV12-3 or TRBV12-4 and TRBJ2-1; possibly TRBD2 for D (5 bases). With 1 base removed from V and 9 bases from J, the gap between germline ends came to 10 bases. CDR3 length equals 13 residues. For the CDR3, the DNA is TGTGCCAGCAGTTTAGGACCTAGCAGTGAGCAGTTCTTC. Amino acids: CASSLGPSSEQFF.

The chain is built from TRBV20-1 and TRBJ2-7; no reliable D call. The V and J ends lost 5 bases and 4 bases respectively, with 15 bases between them. In germline, CDR1 is DFQATT, CDR2 SNEGSKA (reference sequence). This CDR3 contains 13 residues. Written as DNA, the CDR3 is TGCAGTGCTCGAATGATCATTTTGTACGAGCAGTACTTC. The encoded protein is CSARMIILYEQYF.

J is TRBJ2-3 and V is TRBV12-3 or TRBV12-4, with no clear D. The CDR3 contains 13 residues. The V end was cut by 6 bases, the J end by 7 bases, with 14 bases between. The CDR3 DNA reads TGTGCCAGCAGGGGGTTCGTGGGCCATACGCAGTATTTT. Translation: CASRGFVGHTQYF.

A few counts support this clonotype. The V call is TRBV11-2, the J call TRBJ2-4, with D possibly being TRBD1 or TRBD2 (5 bases each). Trimming cost V 2 bases and J 6 bases, with 14 bases left between them. Germline V gene data show CDR1 as SGHAT and CDR2 as FQNNGV. The CDR3 contains 15 residues. This CDR3 reads CASSLSSTGLNIQYF. The CDR3 nucleotides are TGTGCCAGCAGCTTATCGTCCACAGGACTAAACATTCAGTACTTC.

In this sample, this clonotype turned up many times. The V call is TRBV12-3 or TRBV12-4, the J call TRBJ2-1; D is uncertain. Trimming stripped 4 bases from V and 4 bases from J, with 5 bases between. The CDR3 covers 12 residues. The CDR3, as DNA: TGTGCCAGCAGTTACTCGTACAATGAGCAGTTCTTC. Its translation: CASSYSYNEQFF.

The table lists this clonotype with a few counts. V and J are TRBV7-9 and TRBJ2-2; D could derive from TRBD1 or TRBD2 (6 bases each). Per the germline V gene, CDR1 is SEHNR and CDR2 is FQNEAQ (reference sequence). The CDR3 extends over 13 amino acids. The germline V and J ends were trimmed by 5 bases and 11 bases, with 15 bases remaining between them. CDR3 coding DNA: TGTGCCAGCAGCCACCCGGGGGCCTTTGAGCTGTTTTTT. Encoded protein: CASSHPGAFELFF.

The CDR3 coding sequence is TGCAGCGTGTCCGATATTAGAACCACAGAGATGTATTTT. The encoded protein is CSVSDIRTTEMYF. The rearrangement links TRBV29-1 to TRBJ2-3; D is undetermined. This CDR3 spans 13 amino acids. The germline V gene has CDR1 SQVTM and CDR2 ANQGSEA. The V end lost 6 bases, the J end lost 14 bases, and 24 bases lay between the germline ends.

This clonotype has just a few counts. This rearrangement joins TRBV7-9 to TRBJ2-3; 8 nucleotides align to TRBD1. From germline, CDR1 is SEHNR and CDR2 FQNEAQ (reference sequence). This CDR3 is built from 17 residues. Unmatched junction bases numbered 12, after V lost 5 bases and J lost 2 bases. This chain's CDR3 is CASSPAGQGAITDTQYF. The CDR3 DNA is TGTGCCAGCAGCCCAGCGGGCCAGGGGGCGATCACAGATACGCAGTATTTT.